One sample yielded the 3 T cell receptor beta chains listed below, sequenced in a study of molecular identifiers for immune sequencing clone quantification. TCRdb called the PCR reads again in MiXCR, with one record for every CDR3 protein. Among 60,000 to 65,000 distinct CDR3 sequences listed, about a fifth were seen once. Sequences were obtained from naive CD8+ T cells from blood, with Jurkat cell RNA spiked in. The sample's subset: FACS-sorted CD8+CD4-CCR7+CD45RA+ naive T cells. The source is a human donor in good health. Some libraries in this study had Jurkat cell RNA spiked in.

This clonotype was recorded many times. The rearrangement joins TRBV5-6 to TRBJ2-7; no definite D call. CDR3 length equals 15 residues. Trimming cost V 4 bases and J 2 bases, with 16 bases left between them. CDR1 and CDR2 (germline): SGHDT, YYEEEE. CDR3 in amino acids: CASSQTGPYTYEQYF. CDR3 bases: TGTGCCAGCAGCCAGACCGGTCCCTATACCTACGAGCAGTACTTC.

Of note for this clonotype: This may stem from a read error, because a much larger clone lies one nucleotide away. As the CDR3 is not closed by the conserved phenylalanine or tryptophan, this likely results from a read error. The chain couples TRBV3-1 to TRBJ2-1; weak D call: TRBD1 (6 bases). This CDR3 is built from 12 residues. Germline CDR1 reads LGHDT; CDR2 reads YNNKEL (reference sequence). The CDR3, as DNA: TGTGCCAGCAACCAAGGGGGCAATGAGCAGTTCCTC. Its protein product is CASNQGGNEQFL.

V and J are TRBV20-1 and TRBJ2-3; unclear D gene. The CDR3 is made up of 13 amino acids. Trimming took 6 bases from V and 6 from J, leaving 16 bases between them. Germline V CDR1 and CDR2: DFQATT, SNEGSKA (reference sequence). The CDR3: CSASRGPQDTQYF. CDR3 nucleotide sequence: TGCAGTGCAAGCCGAGGCCCTCAGGATACGCAGTATTTT.